Shown below are 16 T cell receptor beta chains from a single sample sequenced in a study of OX40 agonist ivuxolimab in advanced cancers. Library generation was performed with the immunoSEQ multiplex PCR assay. Held by TCRdb, this immuneACCESS table contains in-frame sequences only and omits some clones. Under half of the omission traces to an unresolved V gene where checked; the cause of the rest is unknown. The sample table holds 50,000 to 70,000 clones, of which under 95% were seen once. The top ten constitute roughly 0.45% of the sample. This specimen consisted of CD4+ or CD8+ T cells sorted from blood, obtained in a trial of the OX40 agonist ivuxolimab. The receptors here all came from an adult with an advanced solid tumor such as melanoma, head and neck, liver or kidney cancer.

This CDR3 reads CASSYSSASYGYTF. The CDR3 nucleotides read TGTGCCAGCAGTTACTCGTCAGCTAGCTATGGCTACACCTTC. The J gene is TRBJ1-2, the V gene TRBV6-5; D not resolved. CDR1 is MNHEY, CDR2 SVGAGI, per germline. The CDR3 is made up of 14 amino acids. Trimming removed 0 bases from V and 4 bases from J, with 9 bases in between.

J is TRBJ1-1 and V is TRBV7-2; D is uncertain. CDR1 and CDR2 (germline): SGHTA, FQGNSA. With 3 bases removed from V and 3 bases from J, the gap between germline ends came to 8 bases. This CDR3 has 13 amino acids. CDR3 nucleotide sequence: TGTGCCAGCAGCTTTGGCAGCCACACTGAAGCTTTCTTT. Translation: CASSFGSHTEAFF.

V is TRBV27 and J is TRBJ2-7; TRBD2 aligns across 10 bases. There are 14 residues in the CDR3. Looked up from germline, CDR1 is MNHEY and CDR2 is SMNVEV (reference sequence). The ends lost 6 bases at V and 3 bases at J; junction bases unmatched: 5. This CDR3 is CASSVAGGYYEQYF. The CDR3 bases are TGTGCCAGCAGCGTAGCGGGAGGTTACTACGAGCAGTACTTC.

The V call is TRBV18, the J call TRBJ1-2; 9 bases agree with TRBD1. CDR3 length: 15 residues. Germline V gene sequence: CDR1 KGHSH, CDR2 LQKENI. Germline trimming cut 3 bases from V and 7 bases from J; bases unmatched to any gene: 9. CDR3 protein: CASSPNRGPDSGYTF. CDR3 DNA: TGTGCCAGCTCACCTAACAGGGGGCCCGACAGTGGCTACACCTTC. Drawing the rest from reference TRBV18 and TRBJ1-2, the complete variable domain is NAGVMQNPRHLVRRRGQEARLRCSPMKGHSHVYWYRQLPEEGLKFMVYLQKENIIDESGMPKERFSAEFPKEGPSILRIQQVVRGDSAAYFCASSPNRGPDSGYTFGSGTRLTVV.

This clone was recorded once. This chain uses TRBV28 with TRBJ2-6, with no clear D. Germline values: CDR1 MDHEN, CDR2 SYDVKM. V lost 5 bases and J 2 bases, leaving 4 bases between the germline ends. The CDR3 has 13 amino acids. The CDR3 spells CASSPPGANVLTF. Written as DNA, the CDR3 is TGTGCCAGCAGTCCCCCTGGGGCCAACGTCCTGACTTTC.

In this sample, this clone turned up a few times. This chain links TRBV7-9 with TRBJ2-2; D gene uncertain. CDR1 SEHNR and CDR2 FQNEAQ come from the germline V gene (reference sequence). This CDR3 is built from 15 residues. V shed 1 base and J shed 0 bases, with 6 bases lying between them. The chain's CDR3 is CASSLESTNTGELFF. In nucleotides, the CDR3 is TGTGCCAGCAGCTTAGAGAGTACGAACACCGGGGAGCTGTTTTTT.

The CDR3 DNA reads TGCGCCAGCAGCTTGGTCCCACTGGCAGGGAACTACGAGCAGTACTTC. This gives the protein CASSLVPLAGNYEQYF. The rearrangement links TRBV5-1 to TRBJ2-7; a weak D match, TRBD1 (5 bases). This CDR3 comprises 16 residues. Trimming pared 0 bases from V and 3 bases from J, leaving 16 bases between. From germline, CDR1 is SGHRS and CDR2 YFSETQ.

The chain combines TRBV27 with TRBJ2-7; weak D call: TRBD2 (6 bases). CDR3 length: 14 residues. Trimming removed 5 bases at V and 4 bases at J, with 15 bases between. In germline, CDR1 is MNHEY, CDR2 SMNVEV (reference sequence). The CDR3: CASSPRRVAYEQYF. The DNA for the CDR3 is TGTGCCAGCAGTCCCCGGAGGGTGGCGTACGAGCAGTACTTC.

J is TRBJ2-3 and V is TRBV6-5, with D perhaps matching TRBD2 (6 bases). The CDR3 runs 14 residues. Per the germline V gene, CDR1 is MNHEY and CDR2 is SVGAGI. V dropped 6 bases and J dropped 0 bases, with 10 bases sitting between them. CDR3 sequence (DNA): TGTGCCAGCAGCCTCGGGAGTAGCACAGATACGCAGTATTTT. It encodes CASSLGSSTDTQYF.

The chain joins TRBV6-6 to TRBJ2-7; D is possibly TRBD2 (6 bases). V dropped 7 bases and J dropped 4 bases, with 14 bases sitting between them. The CDR3 has 13 amino acids. CDR1 and CDR2 from the germline V gene are MNHNY and SVGAGI (reference sequence). The CDR3 nucleotides are TGTGCCAGCATGACGGCGGGGAAGTACGAGCAGTACTTC. This encodes CASMTAGKYEQYF.

This clone has more than one count but fewer than ten. The rearrangement uses TRBV9 and TRBJ1-1; D is unresolved. V dropped 1 base and J dropped 1 base, with 8 bases sitting between them. The germline V gene has CDR1 SGDLS and CDR2 YYNGEE. CDR3 length: 14 amino acids. CDR3: CASSVLPGNTEAFF. CDR3 coding DNA: TGTGCCAGCAGCGTATTACCCGGGAACACTGAAGCTTTCTTT.

V is TRBV9 and J is TRBJ2-1; D is possibly TRBD2 (6 bases). This CDR3 spans 15 amino acids. CDR1 is SGDLS and CDR2 is YYNGEE in the germline V gene. The V gene lost 2 bases and the J gene lost 3 bases, with 12 bases spanning the gap. CDR3 sequence reads: CASSVIGSSYNEQFF. CDR3 DNA: TGTGCCAGCAGCGTGATCGGGAGTAGCTACAATGAGCAGTTCTTC.

The chain links TRBV5-5 to TRBJ1-5; TRBD1 is a possible D gene (6 bases). The ends were cut back, 2 bases at V and 5 bases at J, with 11 bases in the middle. The CDR3 consists of 14 residues. Germline V gene sequence: CDR1 SGHKS, CDR2 YYEKEE (reference sequence). The CDR3 DNA is TGTGCCAGCAGCTTTCTGGGGGGCGATCAGCCCCAGCATTTT. It is translated as CASSFLGGDQPQHF.

The chain has TRBV19 and TRBJ2-7; TRBD2 agrees at 8 bases. The CDR3 consists of 14 residues. From germline, CDR1 is LNHDA and CDR2 SQIVND (reference sequence). V lost 5 bases and J lost 6; bases outside the gene matches: 9. CDR3 nucleotide sequence: TGTGCCAGTAGTCCGGGACTAGAATCTCGCGAGCAGTACTTC. Translated, it gives CASSPGLESREQYF.

This chain joins TRBV2 and TRBJ2-7; possibly TRBD1 or TRBD2 for D (5 bases each). The CDR3 runs to 14 residues. The V gene's germline CDR1 is SNHLY and CDR2 FYNNEI. V dropped 6 bases and J dropped 2 bases, with 14 bases sitting between them. The CDR3 DNA follows: TGTGCCAGCAGCGAGGAGCGGACAACCTACGAGCAGTACTTC. It yields the protein CASSEERTTYEQYF.

The chain joins TRBV27 to TRBJ1-1; 8 positions agree with TRBD1. This CDR3 is 16 amino acids long. CDR1 MNHEY and CDR2 SMNVEV come from the germline V gene (reference sequence). J lost 1 base, V lost 6 bases, and 10 bases had no gene match. Here the CDR3 DNA reads TGTGCCAGCAGCGAGCCCGGACAGGGACGGAACACTGAAGCTTTCTTT. Translation gives CASSEPGQGRNTEAFF.